This T cell receptor (beta chain) was obtained from a study of metastatic and nonmetastatic thyroid tumors. For the study at large: The comparison covered peripheral blood and tumor or nodule tissue in malignant and benign thyroid patients. Notes on the study in general: Reportedly, malignant thyroid tumors had significantly higher TCR beta diversity than benign nodules, in blood and tumor.

In the original workflow: Construction of a distant-metastasis classifier for papillary thyroid cancer relied on CDR3 differences across clinicopathological groups. Using MiXCR, TCRdb re-called clones from the PCR reads. The V and J calls and clone size come from TCRdb's table, not from the authors' own analysis. The repertoire holds 35,000 to 50,000 clones, about 13% seen once, with over 7.5% in the top ten. There are a few counts of this clone. Its antigen remains unidentified. Since a much larger clone is just one base distant, this may be a read error. No treatment of any kind had been given to any patient before thyroid surgery. This clonotype was sampled from a female donor with papillary thyroid cancer or a benign thyroid nodule (not recorded which). Some clones in this sample may be carry-over from other donors' samples. Sequencing was done on a sample of blood.

CDR3 coding DNA: TGTTCCATCAGGTCCGGGGGGGCAGGACAAGCTTTCTTT. It yields the protein CSIRSGGAGQAFF. The chain links TRBV10-3 to TRBJ1-1; tentatively, D is TRBD1 (6 bases). Germline V gene sequence: CDR1 ENHRY, CDR2 SYGVKD. CDR3 length: 13 residues.